This entry lists 15 T cell receptor beta chains sequenced from one sample in a study of T-cell reconstitution after alpha-beta-depleted transplantation in children. For TCRbeta, the library was prepared with unique molecular identifiers. A single record per CDR3 protein comes from TCRdb applying MiXCR to the PCR reads. The sample records over 70,000 distinct CDR3 sequences, more than 10% being singletons. The specimen was PBMCs from the stem cell graft donor, collected from the stem cell graft. These receptors originate from a human donor who donated a stem cell graft to a child with inherited bone marrow failure.

By frequency in the sample, this clonotype is medium-sized. CDR3 sequence reads: CSATVPGTNTEAFF. The CDR3 coding sequence is TGCAGCGCAACTGTCCCGGGTACCAACACTGAAGCTTTCTTT. The J gene is TRBJ1-1, the V gene TRBV29-1, with D hard to call. Germline CDR1 and CDR2: SQVTM and ANQGSEA. V was pared by 7 bases and J by 2 bases, with 17 bases between. There are 14 residues in the CDR3.

This clonotype was detected ten times or more. The V and J genes are TRBV20-1 and TRBJ2-1; D is unresolved. CDR3 length equals 13 residues. The germline CDR1 and CDR2 sequences are DFQATT and SNEGSKA (reference sequence). V was pared by 2 bases and J by 10 bases, with 15 bases between. This chain's CDR3 is CSARPPGPSEQFF. The CDR3 nucleotides read TGCAGTGCTAGACCTCCCGGACCTTCGGAGCAGTTCTTC.

This clonotype was counted ten times or more. The rearrangement links TRBV20-1 to TRBJ1-5, with a possible D match to TRBD1 (6 bases). Between the trimmed V and J ends, which lost 3 bases and 7 bases, there was a span of 13 bases. This CDR3 contains 13 residues. Germline values: CDR1 DFQATT, CDR2 SNEGSKA (reference sequence). CDR3 bases: TGCAGTGCTAGCGCAGGGGCGGGCCAGCCCCAGCATTTT. Residues: CSASAGAGQPQHF.

This clonotype has a count of ten or more. The chain couples TRBV7-2 to TRBJ2-5; D remains ambiguous. The CDR3 loop spans 11 amino acids. In germline, CDR1 is SGHTA, CDR2 FQGNSA. V lost 3 bases and J 5 bases, leaving 4 bases between the germline ends. DNA for the CDR3: TGTGCCAGCAGCTTGTGGGAGACCCAGTACTTC. It codes for CASSLWETQYF.

This clonotype appeared many times. The chain links TRBV5-6 to TRBJ2-3; D call uncertain. Germline V gene lookup returns CDR1 SGHDT and CDR2 YYEEEE. Trimming took 0 bases from V and 4 from J, leaving 9 bases between them. The CDR3 is 14 amino acids. The CDR3 DNA follows: TGTGCCAGCAGCTTGGCCCTGGGGTCAGATACGCAGTATTTT. The encoded protein is CASSLALGSDTQYF.

The sample holds many counts of this clonotype. The chain joins TRBV7-2 to TRBJ2-2; TRBD2 might be the D (5 bases). The germline V gene encodes CDR1 SGHTA and CDR2 FQGNSA. This CDR3 is 15 amino acids long. V was shortened by 3 bases and J by 1 base, with 9 bases between the two germline ends. The CDR3 coding sequence is TGTGCCAGCAGCTTTTTAGCGCTGAACACCGGGGAGCTGTTTTTT. It encodes CASSFLALNTGELFF.

This clonotype was picked up many times. The gene calls are TRBV5-1 and TRBJ1-4; 8 bases match TRBD1. The germline V gene has CDR1 SGHRS and CDR2 YFSETQ. V lost 1 base and J lost 3; bases outside the gene matches: 2. The CDR3 totals 15 residues. The CDR3 loop is CASSLRQGSNEKLFF. CDR3 coding DNA: TGCGCCAGCAGCTTGAGACAGGGGTCTAATGAAAAACTGTTTTTT.

Many counts were recorded for this clonotype. The V and J genes are TRBV5-1 and TRBJ1-2; TRBD1 agrees at 7 bases. This CDR3 spans 16 amino acids. Germline V gene lookup returns CDR1 SGHRS and CDR2 YFSETQ. V shed 0 bases and J 4 bases; nucleotides not matched to a gene: 9. CDR3 sequence (DNA): TGCGCCAGCAGCTTGGGGACTTTACAGGGGCCCTATGGCTACACCTTC. It codes for CASSLGTLQGPYGYTF.

This clonotype was seen only a few times. The chain carries TRBV29-1 and TRBJ2-5, with a tentative D call TRBD2 (6 bases). Trimming removed 2 bases from V and 5 bases from J, with 15 bases in between. Germline V lookup: CDR1 SQVTM, CDR2 ANQGSEA. This CDR3 spans 14 amino acids. CDR3 loop: CSVEPPGGWETQYF. The CDR3 DNA reads as TGCAGCGTTGAACCCCCTGGGGGGTGGGAGACCCAGTACTTC.

This clonotype was seen ten or more times. V usage is TRBV27 and J usage is TRBJ1-1; a weak D match, TRBD1 (5 bases). V shed 5 bases and J shed 4 bases, with 14 bases lying between them. Germline V lookup: CDR1 MNHEY, CDR2 SMNVEV (reference sequence). The CDR3 consists of 14 residues. CDR3: CASSLRGSFTEAFF. For the CDR3, the DNA is TGTGCCAGCAGTCTCCGGGGGTCATTCACTGAAGCTTTCTTT.

This clonotype was observed many times. The rearrangement uses TRBV20-1 and TRBJ2-3; perhaps TRBD2 as D (6 bases). Germline CDR1 is DFQATT and CDR2 is SNEGSKA (reference sequence). Trimming removed 0 bases at V and 0 bases at J, with 7 bases between. CDR3 length equals 14 residues. This CDR3 is CSARDGGSTDTQYF. For the CDR3, the DNA is TGCAGTGCTAGAGACGGGGGAAGCACAGATACGCAGTATTTT.

This clonotype was seen many times. This chain links TRBV28 with TRBJ1-5; TRBD1 is a possible D gene (6 bases). V shed 3 bases and J shed 5 bases, with 14 bases lying between them. The CDR3 is 15 residues long. Per the germline V gene, CDR1 is MDHEN and CDR2 is SYDVKM. As DNA, the CDR3 is TGTGCCAGCAGTTTCAGCACAGGGTTATATCAGCCCCAGCATTTT. As protein: CASSFSTGLYQPQHF.

In this sample, this clonotype turned up many times. The V and J genes are TRBV6-5 and TRBJ2-1; perhaps TRBD2 as D (6 bases). The CDR3 is 17 residues long. Germline V gene data show CDR1 as MNHEY and CDR2 as SVGAGI. The ends were cut back, 1 base at V and 0 bases at J, with 13 bases in the middle. CDR3 protein: CASSYWAGGLSYNEQFF. In DNA form, the CDR3 reads TGTGCCAGCAGTTACTGGGCTGGAGGGCTCTCCTACAATGAGCAGTTCTTC.

There are many counts of this clonotype. This chain joins TRBV7-2 and TRBJ2-1; 10 nucleotides match TRBD2. The CDR3 contains 15 residues. The J segment lost 4 bases and the V segment lost 5 bases, leaving 5 bases of the junction unmatched. CDR1 is SGHTA, CDR2 FQGNSA, per germline. CDR3 nucleotide sequence: TGTGCCAGCAGCCCTAGCGGGAGTGCTTACAATGAGCAGTTCTTC. Translated, it gives CASSPSGSAYNEQFF.

Many counts were recorded for this clonotype. The V call is TRBV20-1, the J call TRBJ1-4; D not certain. CDR1 is DFQATT and CDR2 is SNEGSKA in the germline V gene (reference sequence). The CDR3 consists of 11 residues. V dropped 5 bases and J dropped 6 bases, with 7 bases sitting between them. The CDR3 protein is CSAPRDEKLFF. The DNA for the CDR3 is TGCAGTGCTCCTAGGGATGAAAAACTGTTTTTT.